The sequence of this T cell receptor beta chain was determined in a study of response to subunit inactivated influenza vaccine. In TCRdb, the RT-PCR reads were re-called with MiXCR into one record per CDR3 protein. Found here are under 950,000 distinct CDR3 sequences, 21% of them singletons; the top ten hold approximately 10%. Sequencing used PBMCs from blood, obtained more than 4 days after vaccination. This receptor was obtained from a man over 45 who received an inactivated influenza vaccine.

The CDR3 coding sequence is TGCAGTGCTAGAGACAGGGCCGGGGTTAATGAAAAACTGTTTTTT. Protein: CSARDRAGVNEKLFF. The rearrangement links TRBV20-1 to TRBJ1-4; perhaps TRBD1 as D (5 bases). The V gene lost 0 bases and the J gene lost 4 bases, with 12 bases spanning the gap. Germline V gene sequence: CDR1 DFQATT, CDR2 SNEGSKA (reference sequence). The CDR3 contains 15 residues.